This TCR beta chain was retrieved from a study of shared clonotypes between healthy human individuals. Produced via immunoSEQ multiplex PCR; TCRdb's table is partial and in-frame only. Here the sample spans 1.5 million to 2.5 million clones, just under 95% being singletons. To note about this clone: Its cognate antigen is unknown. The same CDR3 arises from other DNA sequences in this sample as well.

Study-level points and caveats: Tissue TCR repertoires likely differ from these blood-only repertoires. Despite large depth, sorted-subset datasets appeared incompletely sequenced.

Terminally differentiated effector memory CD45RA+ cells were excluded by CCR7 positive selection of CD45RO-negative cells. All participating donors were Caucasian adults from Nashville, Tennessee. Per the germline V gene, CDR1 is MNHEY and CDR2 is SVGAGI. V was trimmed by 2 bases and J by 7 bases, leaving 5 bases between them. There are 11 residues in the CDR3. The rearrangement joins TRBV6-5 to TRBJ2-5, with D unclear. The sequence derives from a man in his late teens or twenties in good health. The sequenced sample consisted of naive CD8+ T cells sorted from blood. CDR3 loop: CASSYAGTQYF. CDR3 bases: TGTGCCAGCAGTTACGCCGGGACCCAGTACTTC.